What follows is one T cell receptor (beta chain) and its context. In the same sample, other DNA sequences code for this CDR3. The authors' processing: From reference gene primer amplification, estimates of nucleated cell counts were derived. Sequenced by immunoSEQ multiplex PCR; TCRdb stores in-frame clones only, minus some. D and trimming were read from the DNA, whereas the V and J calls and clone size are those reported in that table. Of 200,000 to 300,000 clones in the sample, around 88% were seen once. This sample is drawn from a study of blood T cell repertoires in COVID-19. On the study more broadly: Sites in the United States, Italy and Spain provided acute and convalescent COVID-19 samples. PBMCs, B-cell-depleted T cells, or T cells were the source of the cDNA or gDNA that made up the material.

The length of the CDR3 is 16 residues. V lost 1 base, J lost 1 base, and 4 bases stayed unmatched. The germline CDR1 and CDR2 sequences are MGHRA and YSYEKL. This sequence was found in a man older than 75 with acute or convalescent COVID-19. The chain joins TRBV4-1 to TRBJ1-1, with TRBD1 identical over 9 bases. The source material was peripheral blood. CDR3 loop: CASSQGDRVGNTEAFF. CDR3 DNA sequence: TGCGCCAGCAGCCAAGGGGACAGGGTAGGGAACACTGAAGCTTTCTTT.